These 17 T cell receptor beta chains came from one sample sequenced in a study of PD-1 blockade in classical Hodgkin lymphoma. Every patient relapsed after autologous stem cell transplantation, and brentuximab vedotin exposure varied. TCRdb keeps only in-frame clones here, not all; method: immunoSEQ multiplex PCR. The repertoire holds 25,000 to 35,000 clones, with around 67% as singletons. Sample: peripheral blood mononuclear cells (PBMCs), taken before the second cycle of nivolumab. All receptors derive from a human donor with classical Hodgkin lymphoma.

The rearrangement uses TRBV10-3 and TRBJ2-7; 7 nucleotides agree with TRBD1. This CDR3 has 13 amino acids. J gave up 5 bases and V 8 bases, and 9 bases lay outside the gene matches. Per germline, CDR1 ENHRY and CDR2 SYGVKD. This CDR3 reads CAIRAEGAHEQYV. DNA of the CDR3: TGTGCCATCCGCGCCGAGGGGGCCCACGAGCAGTACGTC.

This clone was found once. The rearrangement links TRBV6-5 to TRBJ2-7, with TRBD1 as a possible D gene (6 bases). The CDR3 sequence is 13 residues long. Deletions cut 6 bases from V and 2 bases from J, with 11 bases between. The V gene's germline CDR1 is MNHEY and CDR2 SVGAGI. CDR3 sequence (DNA): TGTGCCAGCAGGCTCGCAGGGGCCTACGAGCAGTACTTC. It encodes CASRLAGAYEQYF.

This clone is a singleton in its sample. The chain has TRBV5-1 and TRBJ2-1, with D perhaps TRBD1 (5 bases). V was shortened by 0 bases and J by 7 bases, with 8 bases between the two germline ends. Germline CDR1 is SGHRS and CDR2 is YFSETQ. The CDR3 extends over 13 amino acids. CDR3 DNA: TGCGCCAGCAGCTTGGTCAGGGCTAATGAGCAGTTCTTC. Translation gives CASSLVRANEQFF.

This chain connects TRBV4-1 to TRBJ1-4; possible D gene TRBD1, 6 bases. The germline V and J ends were trimmed by 2 bases and 8 bases, with 21 bases remaining between them. The CDR3 spans 17 residues. Germline V gives CDR1 MGHRA, CDR2 YSYEKL. In nucleotides, the CDR3 is TGCGCCAGCAGCCAAAATACAGGGTGGGAGATAGGCGAAAAACTGTTTTTT. Protein: CASSQNTGWEIGEKLFF.

This chain links TRBV4-1 with TRBJ2-2, with 8 bases lining up with TRBD1. Looked up from germline, CDR1 is MGHRA and CDR2 is YSYEKL. With V trimmed by 8 bases and J by 2 bases, 4 bases remained unmatched. The CDR3 runs to 14 residues. CDR3 region: CASGQGPNTGELFF. In DNA, the CDR3 is TGCGCCAGCGGACAGGGTCCCAACACCGGGGAGCTGTTTTTT.

The chain has TRBV19 and TRBJ1-2; 8 nucleotides line up with TRBD1. In germline, CDR1 is LNHDA, CDR2 SQIVND (reference sequence). The CDR3 runs to 11 residues. V lost 8 bases to trimming and J lost 7 bases; unmatched junction nucleotides: 3. CDR3 nucleotides: TGTGCCAGTGCAGGGGGCGCTGGCTACACCTTC. Encoded protein: CASAGGAGYTF.

This clone was detected once. The rearrangement uses TRBV18 and TRBJ1-6, with D possibly TRBD1 on 6 matching bases. Per germline, CDR1 KGHSH and CDR2 LQKENI. Trimming left V 3 bases short and J 6 bases short, with 12 bases between. The CDR3 is 15 residues long. DNA for the CDR3: TGTGCCAGCTCACCGGGGGGCCTTTCTAATTCACCCCTCCACTTT. Protein: CASSPGGLSNSPLHF.

The chain employs TRBV7-2 and TRBJ2-3; TRBD2 matches 11 bases. Trimming removed 4 bases from V and 8 bases from J; junction bases left unmatched: 5. Looked up from germline, CDR1 is SGHTA and CDR2 is FQGNSA. The CDR3 sequence is 14 residues long. CDR3 sequence reads: CASSSTSGGATQYF. CDR3 DNA: TGTGCCAGCAGCTCCACTAGCGGGGGCGCTACGCAGTATTTT.

This rearrangement joins TRBV19 to TRBJ1-2; D is unclear. CDR3 length: 12 amino acids. Germline assignment: CDR1 LNHDA and CDR2 SQIVND (reference sequence). V was clipped by 5 bases and J by 0 bases, with 4 bases between them. The DNA for the CDR3 is TGTGCCAGTAGTGAGGCTAACTATGGCTACACCTTC. The encoded protein is CASSEANYGYTF.

V usage is TRBV5-1 and J usage is TRBJ2-3, with D tentatively TRBD2 (6 bases). Trimming shortened V by 2 bases and J by 0 bases, and 10 bases separated the two germline ends. The CDR3 is 15 residues long. Germline V lookup: CDR1 SGHRS, CDR2 YFSETQ. The CDR3 loop is CASSLGGASTDTQYF. The CDR3 DNA is TGCGCCAGCAGCTTAGGCGGGGCTAGCACAGATACGCAGTATTTT.

The rearrangement uses TRBV14 and TRBJ1-1; no definite D call. Trimming took off 4 bases at V and 6 bases at J, with 18 bases between the two ends. The CDR3 spans 15 residues. CDR1 and CDR2 (germline): SGHDN, FVKESK. The CDR3 DNA follows: TGTGCCAGCAGCCCCCAACACCAGGTGGGGTCTGAAGCTTTCTTT. Protein: CASSPQHQVGSEAFF.

J is TRBJ1-5 and V is TRBV6-4; D perhaps matches TRBD1 (5 bases). The germline V and J ends were trimmed by 2 bases and 4 bases, with 21 bases remaining between them. This CDR3 is 18 amino acids long. Germline CDR1 is MRHNA and CDR2 is SNTAGT. Here the CDR3 DNA reads TGTGCCAGCAGTGACGCGCGCCCGGTGGGGGGGGGTAATCAGCCCCAGCATTTT. Translation: CASSDARPVGGGNQPQHF.

For this clone: This specimen includes other DNA sequences encoding the same CDR3. This chain joins TRBV5-1 and TRBJ2-3; 10 bases line up with TRBD2. The CDR3 sequence is 17 residues long. V was clipped by 0 bases and J by 1 base; unmatched bases: 5. Germline V gene sequence: CDR1 SGHRS, CDR2 YFSETQ. For the CDR3, the DNA is TGCGCCAGCAGCTTGGCCCCCGGGACTAGCGGCACAGATACGCAGTATTTT. It codes for CASSLAPGTSGTDTQYF.

The chain uses TRBV7-9 and TRBJ2-3; 7 bases are shared with TRBD2. V lost 6 bases, J lost 1 base, and 7 bases stayed unmatched. This CDR3 spans 15 amino acids. Germline V gene sequence: CDR1 SEHNR, CDR2 FQNEAQ (reference sequence). The CDR3 DNA is TGTGCCAGCAGGTCATTGGGGGGGGGCACAGATACGCAGTATTTT. It encodes CASRSLGGGTDTQYF.

The gene calls are TRBV28 and TRBJ1-2; D may be TRBD1 (5 bases). CDR3 length: 15 residues. Deletions cut 2 bases from V and 4 bases from J, with 14 bases between. The V gene's germline CDR1 is MDHEN and CDR2 SYDVKM. This CDR3 reads CASSLKGRVSYGYTF. CDR3 DNA sequence: TGTGCCAGCAGTTTAAAGGGGCGAGTTAGCTATGGCTACACCTTC.

The chain has TRBV7-2 and TRBJ2-2, with D unclear. The CDR3 spans 15 residues. Per germline, CDR1 SGHTA and CDR2 FQGNSA. Trimming took 1 base from V and 1 from J, leaving 7 bases between them. The chain's CDR3 is CASSLDTVNTGELFF. The CDR3 nucleotides read TGTGCCAGCAGCTTAGATACCGTGAACACCGGGGAGCTGTTTTTT.

V usage is TRBV30 and J usage is TRBJ1-2; D remains unclear. CDR3 length: 11 amino acids. Trimming shortened V by 4 bases and J by 8 bases, and 11 bases separated the two germline ends. CDR1 GTSNPN and CDR2 SVGIG come from the germline V gene (reference sequence). This CDR3 is CAWIGFGGYTF. For the CDR3, the DNA is TGTGCCTGGATAGGGTTTGGGGGCTACACCTTC. Using reference TRBV30 and TRBJ1-2 for the parts outside the CDR3, the full variable domain is SQTIHQWPATLVQPVGSPLSLECTVEGTSNPNLYWYRQAAGRGLQLLFYSVGIGQISSEVPQNLSASRPQDRQFILSSKKLLLSDSGFYLCAWIGFGGYTFGSGTRLTVV.